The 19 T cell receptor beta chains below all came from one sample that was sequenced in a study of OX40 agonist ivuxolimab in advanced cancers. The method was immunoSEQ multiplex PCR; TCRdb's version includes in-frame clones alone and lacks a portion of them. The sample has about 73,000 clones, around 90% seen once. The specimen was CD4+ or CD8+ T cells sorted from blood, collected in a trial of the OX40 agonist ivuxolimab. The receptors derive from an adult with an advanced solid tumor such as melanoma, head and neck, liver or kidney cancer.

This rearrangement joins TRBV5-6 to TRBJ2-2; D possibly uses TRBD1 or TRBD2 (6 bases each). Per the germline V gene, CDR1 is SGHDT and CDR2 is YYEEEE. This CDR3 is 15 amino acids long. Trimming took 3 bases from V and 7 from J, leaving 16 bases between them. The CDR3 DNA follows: TGTGCCAGCAGCTGGAGGGGGAGGCCCATCGGGGAGCTGTTTTTT. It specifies CASSWRGRPIGELFF.

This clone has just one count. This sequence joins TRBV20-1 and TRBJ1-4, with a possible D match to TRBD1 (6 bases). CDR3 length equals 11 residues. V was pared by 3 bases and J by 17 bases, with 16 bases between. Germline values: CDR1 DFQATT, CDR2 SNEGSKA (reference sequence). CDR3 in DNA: TGCAGTGCTAGTGAAAGAGGGGGACTTTTTTTT. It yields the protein CSASERGGLFF.

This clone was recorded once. The chain's CDR3 is CASRLIAGETQYF. The CDR3 DNA follows: TGTGCCAGCAGATTAATAGCGGGGGAGACCCAGTACTTC. The chain has TRBV7-2 and TRBJ2-5, with 8 bases that match TRBD2. The V and J ends lost 6 bases and 5 bases, in that order; junction bases with no gene match: 5. Per the germline V gene, CDR1 is SGHTA and CDR2 is FQGNSA. The CDR3 is made up of 13 amino acids.

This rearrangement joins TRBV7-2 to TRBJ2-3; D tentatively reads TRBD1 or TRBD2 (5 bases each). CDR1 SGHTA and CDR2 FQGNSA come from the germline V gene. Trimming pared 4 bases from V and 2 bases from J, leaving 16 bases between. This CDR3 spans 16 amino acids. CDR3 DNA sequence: TGTGCCAGCAGCTCCACCGGGACGGAACACACAGATACGCAGTATTTT. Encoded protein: CASSSTGTEHTDTQYF.

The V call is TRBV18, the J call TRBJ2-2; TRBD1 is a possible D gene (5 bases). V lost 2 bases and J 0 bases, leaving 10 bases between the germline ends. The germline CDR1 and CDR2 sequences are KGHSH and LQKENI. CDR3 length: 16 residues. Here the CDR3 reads CASSPKWTTNTGELFF. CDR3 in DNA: TGTGCCAGCTCACCAAAGTGGACAACGAACACCGGGGAGCTGTTTTTT.

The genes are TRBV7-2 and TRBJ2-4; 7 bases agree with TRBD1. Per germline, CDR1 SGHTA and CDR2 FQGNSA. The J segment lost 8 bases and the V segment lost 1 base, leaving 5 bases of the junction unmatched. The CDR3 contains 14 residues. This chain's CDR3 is CASSLGVTGDIQYF. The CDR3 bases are TGTGCCAGCAGCTTAGGGGTCACAGGGGACATTCAGTACTTC.

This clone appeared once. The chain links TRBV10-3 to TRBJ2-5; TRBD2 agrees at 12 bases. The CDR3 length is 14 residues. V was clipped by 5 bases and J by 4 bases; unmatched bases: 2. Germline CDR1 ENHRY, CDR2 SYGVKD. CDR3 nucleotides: TGTGCCATCAGTCTAGCGGGAGGGCGAGAGACCCAGTACTTC. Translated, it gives CAISLAGGRETQYF.

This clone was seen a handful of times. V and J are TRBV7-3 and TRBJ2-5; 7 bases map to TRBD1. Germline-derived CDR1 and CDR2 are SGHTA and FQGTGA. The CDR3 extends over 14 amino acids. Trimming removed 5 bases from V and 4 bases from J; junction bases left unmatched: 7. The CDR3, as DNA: TGTGCCAGCAGCCCAAATCCAGGGGGAGAGACCCAGTACTTC. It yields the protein CASSPNPGGETQYF.

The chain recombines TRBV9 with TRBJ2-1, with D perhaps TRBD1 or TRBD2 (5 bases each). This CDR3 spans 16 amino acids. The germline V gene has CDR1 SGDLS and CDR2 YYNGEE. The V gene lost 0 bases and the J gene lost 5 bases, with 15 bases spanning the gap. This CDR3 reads CASSVGGRGTNNEQFF. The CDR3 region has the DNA TGTGCCAGCAGCGTAGGGGGTCGGGGCACCAACAATGAGCAGTTCTTC. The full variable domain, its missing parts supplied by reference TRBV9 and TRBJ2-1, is DSGVTQTPKHLITATGQRVTLRCSPRSGDLSVYWYQQSLDQGLQFLIQYYNGEERAKGNILERFSAQQFPDLHSELNLSSLELGDSALYFCASSVGGRGTNNEQFFGPGTRLTVL.

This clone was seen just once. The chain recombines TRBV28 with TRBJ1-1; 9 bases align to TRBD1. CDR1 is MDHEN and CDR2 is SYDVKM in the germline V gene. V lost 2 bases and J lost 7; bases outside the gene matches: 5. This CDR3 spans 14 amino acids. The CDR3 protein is CASSLGDRAGEAFF. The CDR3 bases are TGTGCCAGCAGTTTAGGGGACAGGGCTGGTGAAGCTTTCTTT.

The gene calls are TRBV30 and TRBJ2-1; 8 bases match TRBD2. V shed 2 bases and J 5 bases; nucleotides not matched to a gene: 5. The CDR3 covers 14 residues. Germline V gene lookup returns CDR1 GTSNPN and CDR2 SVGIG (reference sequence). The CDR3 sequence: CAWSPGLGDNEQFF. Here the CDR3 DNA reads TGTGCCTGGAGTCCGGGACTAGGGGACAATGAGCAGTTCTTC.

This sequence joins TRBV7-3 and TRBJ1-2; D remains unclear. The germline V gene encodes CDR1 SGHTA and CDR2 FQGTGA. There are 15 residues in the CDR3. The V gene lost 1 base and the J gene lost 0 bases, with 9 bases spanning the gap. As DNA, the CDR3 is TGTGCCAGCAGCTTAAGTTCACTTACTAACTATGGCTACACCTTC. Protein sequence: CASSLSSLTNYGYTF.

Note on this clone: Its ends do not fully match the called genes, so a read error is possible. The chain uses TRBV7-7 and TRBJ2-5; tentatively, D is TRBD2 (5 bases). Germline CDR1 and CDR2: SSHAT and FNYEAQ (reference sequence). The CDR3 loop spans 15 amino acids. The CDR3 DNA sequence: TGTGCTAGCAGCTTATCACGAGAGGGAAGAGAGACCCAGTACTTC. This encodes CASSLSREGRETQYF.

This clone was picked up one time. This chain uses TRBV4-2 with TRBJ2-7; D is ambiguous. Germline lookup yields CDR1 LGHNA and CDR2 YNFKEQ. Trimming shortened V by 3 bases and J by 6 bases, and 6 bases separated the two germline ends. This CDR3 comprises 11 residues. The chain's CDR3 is CASSQVGEQYF. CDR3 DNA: TGTGCCAGCAGCCAGGTAGGCGAGCAGTACTTC.

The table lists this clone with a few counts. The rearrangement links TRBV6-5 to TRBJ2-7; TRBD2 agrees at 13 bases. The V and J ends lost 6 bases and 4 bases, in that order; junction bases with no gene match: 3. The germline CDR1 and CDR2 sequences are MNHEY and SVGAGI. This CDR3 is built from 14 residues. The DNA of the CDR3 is TGTGCCAGCAGGCGGACTAGCGGGAGTTACGAGCAGTACTTC. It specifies CASRRTSGSYEQYF.

CDR3 amino acids: CAISERATAAEQYF. In DNA form, the CDR3 reads TGTGCCATCAGTGAGCGGGCCACGGCGGCCGAGCAGTACTTC. V is TRBV10-3 and J is TRBJ2-7, with D uncertain. The length of the CDR3 is 14 residues. CDR1 is ENHRY, CDR2 SYGVKD, per germline. Deletions cut 2 bases from V and 6 bases from J, with 14 bases between.

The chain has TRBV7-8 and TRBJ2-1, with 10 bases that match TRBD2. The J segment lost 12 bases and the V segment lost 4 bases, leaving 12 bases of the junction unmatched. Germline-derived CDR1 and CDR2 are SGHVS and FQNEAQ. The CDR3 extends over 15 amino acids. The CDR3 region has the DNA TGTGCCAGCAGCTCGGGGGCTAGCGGGAGTCGTTGGCAGTTCTTC. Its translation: CASSSGASGSRWQFF.

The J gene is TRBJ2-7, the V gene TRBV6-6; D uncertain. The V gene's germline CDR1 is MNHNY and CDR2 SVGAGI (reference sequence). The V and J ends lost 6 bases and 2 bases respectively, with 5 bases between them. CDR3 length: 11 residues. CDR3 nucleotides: TGTGCCAGCAGACACGCCTACGAGCAGTACTTC. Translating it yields CASRHAYEQYF.

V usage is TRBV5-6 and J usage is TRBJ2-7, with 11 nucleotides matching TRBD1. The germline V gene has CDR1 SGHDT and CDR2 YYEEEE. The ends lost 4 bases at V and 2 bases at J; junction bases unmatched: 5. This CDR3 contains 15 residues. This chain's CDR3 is CASSARGQGAYEQYF. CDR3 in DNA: TGTGCCAGCAGCGCACGGGGACAGGGGGCCTACGAGCAGTACTTC.